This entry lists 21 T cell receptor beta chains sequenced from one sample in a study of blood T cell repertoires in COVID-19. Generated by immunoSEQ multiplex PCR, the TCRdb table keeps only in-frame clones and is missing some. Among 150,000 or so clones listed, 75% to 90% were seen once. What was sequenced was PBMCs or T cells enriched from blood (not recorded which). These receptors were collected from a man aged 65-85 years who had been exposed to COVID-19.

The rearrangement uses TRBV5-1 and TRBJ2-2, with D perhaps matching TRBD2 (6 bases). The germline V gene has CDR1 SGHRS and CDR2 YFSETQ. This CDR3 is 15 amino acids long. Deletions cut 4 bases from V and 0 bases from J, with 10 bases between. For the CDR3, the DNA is TGCGCCAGCAGCCCGGGCGGGACGAACACCGGGGAGCTGTTTTTT. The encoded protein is CASSPGGTNTGELFF.

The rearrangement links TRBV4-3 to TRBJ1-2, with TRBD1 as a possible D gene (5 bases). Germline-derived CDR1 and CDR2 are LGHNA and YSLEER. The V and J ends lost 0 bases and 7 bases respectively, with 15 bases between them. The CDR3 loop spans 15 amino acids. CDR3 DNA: TGCGCCAGCAGCCAAGATCAGGGCACCTACTTTGGCTACACCTTC. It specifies CASSQDQGTYFGYTF.

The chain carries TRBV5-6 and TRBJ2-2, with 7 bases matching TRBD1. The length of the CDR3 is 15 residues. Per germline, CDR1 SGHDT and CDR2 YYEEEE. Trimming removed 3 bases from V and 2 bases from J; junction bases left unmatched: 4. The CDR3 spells CASSWTGINTGELFF. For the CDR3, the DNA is TGTGCCAGCAGCTGGACAGGTATTAACACCGGGGAGCTGTTTTTT.

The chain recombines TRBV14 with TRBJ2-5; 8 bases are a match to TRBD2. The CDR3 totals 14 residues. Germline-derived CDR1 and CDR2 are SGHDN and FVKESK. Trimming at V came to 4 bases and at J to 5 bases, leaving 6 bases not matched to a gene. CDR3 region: CASSLGAGVETQYF. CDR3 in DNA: TGTGCCAGCAGCCTCGGAGCGGGAGTTGAGACCCAGTACTTC.

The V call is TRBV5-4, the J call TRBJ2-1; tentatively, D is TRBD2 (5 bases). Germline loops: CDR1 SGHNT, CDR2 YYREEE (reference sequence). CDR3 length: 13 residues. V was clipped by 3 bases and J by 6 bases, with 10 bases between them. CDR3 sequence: CASSSDGLNEQFF. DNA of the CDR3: TGTGCCAGCAGCTCAGACGGACTCAATGAGCAGTTCTTC.

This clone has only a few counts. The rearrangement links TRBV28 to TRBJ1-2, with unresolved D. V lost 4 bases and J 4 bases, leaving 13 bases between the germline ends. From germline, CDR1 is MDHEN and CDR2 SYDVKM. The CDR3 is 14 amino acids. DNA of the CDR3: TGTGCCAGCAGTTCGAGAGGGATCTTCTATGGCTACACCTTC. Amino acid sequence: CASSSRGIFYGYTF.

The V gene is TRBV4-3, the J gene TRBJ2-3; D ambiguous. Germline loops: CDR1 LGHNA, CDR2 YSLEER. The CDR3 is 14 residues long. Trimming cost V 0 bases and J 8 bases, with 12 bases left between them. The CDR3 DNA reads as TGCGCCAGCAGCCAAGAGAGCGATCGGAGTACGCAGTATTTT. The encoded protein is CASSQESDRSTQYF.

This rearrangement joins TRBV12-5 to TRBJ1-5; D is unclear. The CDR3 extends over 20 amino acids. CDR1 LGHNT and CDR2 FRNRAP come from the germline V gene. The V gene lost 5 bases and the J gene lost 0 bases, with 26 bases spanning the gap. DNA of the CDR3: TGTGCTAGTGGTCTGAGACACCCGAAAACCGACGGATATAGCAATCAGCCCCAGCATTTT. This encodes CASGLRHPKTDGYSNQPQHF.

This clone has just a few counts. The CDR3: CASSPIPGRGAYEQYF. In nucleotides, the CDR3 is TGTGCCAGCAGCCCCATCCCGGGCAGGGGAGCCTACGAGCAGTACTTC. The chain links TRBV7-2 to TRBJ2-7, with D perhaps TRBD1 (6 bases). Germline loops: CDR1 SGHTA, CDR2 FQGNSA. Trimming cost V 5 bases and J 2 bases, with 19 bases left between them. This CDR3 is built from 16 residues.

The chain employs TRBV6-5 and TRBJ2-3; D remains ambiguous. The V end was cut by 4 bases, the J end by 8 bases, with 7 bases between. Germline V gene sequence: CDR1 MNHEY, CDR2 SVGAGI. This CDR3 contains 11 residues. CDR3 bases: TGTGCCAGCAGTTCACACGTTACGCAGTATTTT. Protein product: CASSSHVTQYF.

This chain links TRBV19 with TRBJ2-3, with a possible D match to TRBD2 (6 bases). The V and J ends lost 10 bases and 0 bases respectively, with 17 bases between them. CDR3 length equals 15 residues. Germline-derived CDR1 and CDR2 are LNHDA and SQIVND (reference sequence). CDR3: CATALRGSSTDTQYF. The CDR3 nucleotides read TGTGCCACCGCCCTCCGGGGGAGTAGCACAGATACGCAGTATTTT.

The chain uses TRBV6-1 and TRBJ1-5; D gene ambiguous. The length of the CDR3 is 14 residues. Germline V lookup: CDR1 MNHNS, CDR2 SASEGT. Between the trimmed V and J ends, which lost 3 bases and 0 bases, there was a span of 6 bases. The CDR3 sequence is CASSDGHSNQPQHF. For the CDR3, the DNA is TGTGCCAGCAGTGACGGTCATAGCAATCAGCCCCAGCATTTT.

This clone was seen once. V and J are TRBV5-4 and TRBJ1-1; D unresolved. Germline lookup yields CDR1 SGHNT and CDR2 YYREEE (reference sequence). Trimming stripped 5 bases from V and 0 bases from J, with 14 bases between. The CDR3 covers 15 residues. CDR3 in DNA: TGTGCCAGCAGGGAGGATCCGGGGATGAACACTGAAGCTTTCTTT. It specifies CASREDPGMNTEAFF.

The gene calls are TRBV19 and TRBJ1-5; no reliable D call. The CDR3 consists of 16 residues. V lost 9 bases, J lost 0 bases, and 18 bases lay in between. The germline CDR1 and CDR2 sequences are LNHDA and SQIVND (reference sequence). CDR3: CASVRRRYDSNQPQHF. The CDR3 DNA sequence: TGTGCCAGCGTACGGAGGAGGTACGATAGCAATCAGCCCCAGCATTTT.

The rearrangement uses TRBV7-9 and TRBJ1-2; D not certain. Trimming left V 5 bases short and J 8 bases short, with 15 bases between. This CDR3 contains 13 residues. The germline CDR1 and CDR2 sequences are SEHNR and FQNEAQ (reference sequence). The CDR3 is CASSREGGIGYTF. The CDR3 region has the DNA TGTGCCAGCAGCCGCGAGGGAGGGATCGGCTACACCTTC.

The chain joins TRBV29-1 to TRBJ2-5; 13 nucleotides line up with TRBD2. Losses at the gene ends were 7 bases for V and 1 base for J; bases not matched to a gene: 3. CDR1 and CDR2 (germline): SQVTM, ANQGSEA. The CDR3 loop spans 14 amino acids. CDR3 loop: CSAGLAGAQETQYF. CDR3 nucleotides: TGCAGCGCCGGACTAGCGGGGGCCCAAGAGACCCAGTACTTC.

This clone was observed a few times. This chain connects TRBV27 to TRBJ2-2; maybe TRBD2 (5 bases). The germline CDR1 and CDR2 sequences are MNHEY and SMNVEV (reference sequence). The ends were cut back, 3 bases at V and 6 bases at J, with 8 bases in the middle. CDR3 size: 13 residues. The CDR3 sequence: CASSFWGAGELFF. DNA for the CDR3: TGTGCCAGCAGTTTTTGGGGAGCCGGGGAGCTGTTTTTT.

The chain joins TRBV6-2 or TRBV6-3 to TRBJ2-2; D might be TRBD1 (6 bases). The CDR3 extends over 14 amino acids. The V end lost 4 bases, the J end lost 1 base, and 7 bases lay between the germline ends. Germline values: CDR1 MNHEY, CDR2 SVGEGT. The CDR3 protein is CASSLGQNTGELFF. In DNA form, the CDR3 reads TGTGCCAGCAGTTTGGGACAGAACACCGGGGAGCTGTTTTTT.

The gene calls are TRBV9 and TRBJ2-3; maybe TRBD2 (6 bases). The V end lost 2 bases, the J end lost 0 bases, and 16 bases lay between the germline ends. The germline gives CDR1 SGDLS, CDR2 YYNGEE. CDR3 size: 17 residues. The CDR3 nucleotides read TGTGCCAGCAGCGTGTTCGGGCGGGGACCTAGCACAGATACGCAGTATTTT. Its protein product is CASSVFGRGPSTDTQYF.

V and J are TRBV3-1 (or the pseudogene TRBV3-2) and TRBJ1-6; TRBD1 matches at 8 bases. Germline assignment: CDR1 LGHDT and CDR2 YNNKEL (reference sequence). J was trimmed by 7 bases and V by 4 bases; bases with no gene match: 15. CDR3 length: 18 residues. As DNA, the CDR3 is TGTGCCAGCAGCCTCGGGACAGGTCCCTCTTTGCGGAATTCACCCCTCCACTTT. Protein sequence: CASSLGTGPSLRNSPLHF.

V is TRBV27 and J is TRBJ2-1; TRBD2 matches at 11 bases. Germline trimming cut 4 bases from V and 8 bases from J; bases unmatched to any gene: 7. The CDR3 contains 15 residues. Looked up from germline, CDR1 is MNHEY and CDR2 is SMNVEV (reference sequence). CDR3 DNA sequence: TGTGCCAGCAGTTCGCCTAGCGGGGGGTCTGATGAGCAGTTCTTC. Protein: CASSSPSGGSDEQFF.